Presented here are 20 T cell receptor beta chains from one specimen sequenced in a study of CD8 T cells in ankylosing spondylitis (dated by TCRdb to 2016 to 2017). Libraries were prepared through 5' RACE. Reads for this sample came from an Illumina MiSeq. TCRdb took the public reads, trimmed them with fastp at Q25, ran MiXCR for clone calling and kept in-frame beta chains. Entries that share a CDR3 protein sequence are merged under the most common genes and DNA. A total of some 26,000 distinct CDR3 sequences appear in this sample, 17% of them only once. 25% to 30% of the sample is held by the ten biggest clonotypes. The sample consisted of blood. These receptors all come from a male donor with ankylosing spondylitis or in good health (not recorded which).

The V gene is TRBV29-1, the J gene TRBJ2-2, with TRBD2 as a possible D gene (6 bases). V lost 5 bases, J lost 4 bases, and 17 bases lay in between. This CDR3 has 15 residues. From germline, CDR1 is SQVTM and CDR2 ANQGSEA. The DNA of the CDR3 is TGCAGCGTTTCTCCGCGGGGAGGACTCACCGGGGAGCTGTTTTTT. Translation: CSVSPRGGLTGELFF.

V gene TRBV12-3 or TRBV12-4 combines with J gene TRBJ2-7; no clear D gene. This CDR3 region has 13 residues. Trimming removed 6 bases from V and 6 bases from J, with 15 bases in between. CDR3 in amino acids: CASSPRSSGEQYF. The DNA of the CDR3 is TGTGCCAGCAGCCCCCGTAGCAGTGGCGAGCAGTACTTC.

This clonotype was picked up many times. The genes are TRBV29-1 and TRBJ2-5; a weak D match, TRBD2 (6 bases). The CDR3 totals 13 residues. The V end lost 3 bases, the J end lost 4 bases, and 12 bases lay between the germline ends. The germline V gene encodes CDR1 SQVTM and CDR2 ANQGSEA. The CDR3 nucleotides are TGCAGCGTTGACGGGAGTGATGGAGAGACCCAGTACTTC. Protein product: CSVDGSDGETQYF. Supplemented by reference TRBV29-1 and TRBJ2-5, the full variable domain reads SAVISQKPSRDICQRGTSLTIQCQVDSQVTMMFWYRQQPGQSLTLIATANQGSEATYESGFVIDKFPISRPNLTFSTLTVSNMSPEDSSIYLCSVDGSDGETQYFGPGTRLLVL.

The CDR3 nucleotides read TGCGCCAGCAGCCCCTTGGCGGGGGGCCGTGAGACCCAGTACTTC. Its protein product is CASSPLAGGRETQYF. V is TRBV5-1 and J is TRBJ2-5, with TRBD2 matching 8 bases. The germline gives CDR1 SGHRS, CDR2 YFSETQ. The V and J ends lost 4 bases and 5 bases, in that order; junction bases with no gene match: 10. This CDR3 has 15 residues.

This clonotype has a count of ten or more. This chain joins TRBV29-1 and TRBJ1-1; 9 bases line up with TRBD1. Germline CDR1 reads SQVTM; CDR2 reads ANQGSEA. The CDR3 is made up of 15 amino acids. The ends lost 1 base at V and 1 base at J; junction bases unmatched: 4. CDR3 nucleotides: TGCAGCGTTGAAGGCGGGACAGGGTCGAACACTGAAGCTTTCTTT. It translates to CSVEGGTGSNTEAFF.

In this sample, this clonotype turned up many times. The chain uses TRBV6-1 and TRBJ2-2; D remains ambiguous. CDR1 and CDR2 from the germline V gene are MNHNS and SASEGT. The CDR3 has 15 residues. The V and J ends lost 2 bases and 1 base respectively, with 8 bases between them. CDR3 residues: CASSERVENTGELFF. The CDR3 DNA sequence: TGTGCCAGCAGTGAACGAGTAGAGAACACCGGGGAGCTGTTTTTT.

The rearrangement joins TRBV11-2 to TRBJ2-1, with D perhaps matching TRBD2 (5 bases). The CDR3 runs to 13 residues. Trimming pared 5 bases from V and 7 bases from J, leaving 12 bases between. Germline loops: CDR1 SGHAT, CDR2 FQNNGV. The CDR3 DNA sequence: TGTGCCAGCAGCCCCATTCCGGGGAATGAGCAGTTCTTC. It is translated as CASSPIPGNEQFF.

This clonotype was seen only a few times. The chain has TRBV7-2 and TRBJ2-1; 9 bases line up with TRBD2. V shed 1 base, J shed 9 bases, and the junction held 7 bases outside the gene matches. Germline V gives CDR1 SGHTA, CDR2 FQGNSA. The CDR3 runs to 15 residues. Here the CDR3 DNA reads TGTGCCAGCAGCTTAGGGACTAGCGTGGGAGGTGAGCAGTTCTTC. It yields the protein CASSLGTSVGGEQFF.

The rearrangement links TRBV6-1 to TRBJ2-7; D possibly corresponds to TRBD1 (5 bases). There are 12 residues in the CDR3. The V and J ends lost 8 bases and 6 bases respectively, with 14 bases between them. From germline, CDR1 is MNHNS and CDR2 SASEGT. The CDR3 sequence is CASAVSGFEQYV. CDR3 nucleotide sequence: TGTGCCAGCGCAGTATCAGGGTTCGAGCAGTACGTC.

This clonotype was seen repeatedly, ten times or more. The chain uses TRBV7-2 and TRBJ2-7, with 7 nucleotides matching TRBD1. V shed 0 bases, J shed 6 bases, and the junction held 2 bases outside the gene matches. This CDR3 region has 13 residues. Looked up from germline, CDR1 is SGHTA and CDR2 is FQGNSA. The CDR3 sequence is CASSLAQGLEQYV. CDR3 DNA: TGTGCCAGCAGCTTAGCACAGGGGCTCGAGCAGTACGTC.

In its sample, this clonotype was seen many times. The rearrangement uses TRBV4-1 and TRBJ2-7, with TRBD1 matching over 9 bases. Germline lookup yields CDR1 MGHRA and CDR2 YSYEKL. After removal of 1 base from V and 4 bases from J, the junction contained 5 bases not matched to a gene. The CDR3 consists of 15 residues. This CDR3 reads CASSQAPDRGYEQYF. The CDR3 DNA reads TGCGCCAGCAGCCAAGCGCCAGACAGGGGGTACGAGCAGTACTTC.

This clonotype occurred many times. This chain links TRBV20-1 with TRBJ2-2; 8 nucleotides align to TRBD2. J was trimmed by 0 bases and V by 6 bases; bases with no gene match: 6. The germline gives CDR1 DFQATT, CDR2 SNEGSKA (reference sequence). The CDR3 loop spans 15 amino acids. Here the CDR3 DNA reads TGCAGTGCCCCGAGACTAGCGCCGAACACCGGGGAGCTGTTTTTT. It yields the protein CSAPRLAPNTGELFF.

This clonotype was seen once. V is TRBV18 and J is TRBJ1-5, with D possibly being TRBD1 (6 bases). Germline-derived CDR1 and CDR2 are KGHSH and LQKENI. This CDR3 has 14 residues. Trimming left V 4 bases short and J 6 bases short, with 13 bases between. CDR3: CASSQSRGSQPQHF. The CDR3 DNA follows: TGTGCCAGCTCACAAAGCAGGGGAAGTCAGCCCCAGCATTTT.

The table lists this clonotype with many counts. This chain connects TRBV7-2 to TRBJ2-2; 11 nucleotides agree with TRBD2. The V gene's germline CDR1 is SGHTA and CDR2 FQGNSA. The CDR3 runs 15 residues. Trimming took 5 bases from V and 5 from J; bases not matched to a gene: 4. In DNA form, the CDR3 reads TGTGCCAGCAGCCCACTAGCGGGAGATACCGGGGAGCTGTTTTTT. This codes for CASSPLAGDTGELFF.

This clonotype occurred a few times. This chain connects TRBV21-1 to TRBJ2-1; the DNA was not used to check the table's D call, TRBD1. TRBV21-1 is reported as a pseudogene. The CDR3 sequence is 19 residues long. As DNA, the CDR3 is TGTGCCAGCAGCAAGATGAAAAGGGTGGTGGGGCGGCCCTACAATGAGCAGTTCTTC. It codes for CASSKMKRVVGRPYNEQFF.

The chain employs TRBV12-3 or TRBV12-4 and TRBJ2-5, with a tentative D call TRBD1 (5 bases). The CDR3 spans 13 residues. With 6 bases removed from V and 4 bases from J, the gap between germline ends came to 12 bases. The CDR3 spells CASRAGPGETQYF. Written as DNA, the CDR3 is TGTGCCAGCAGAGCAGGGCCGGGAGAGACCCAGTACTTC.

In its sample, this clonotype was seen many times. This chain links TRBV5-6 with TRBJ1-1; a possible D gene is TRBD1 (6 bases). CDR1 is SGHDT, CDR2 YYEEEE, per germline. V lost 2 bases to trimming and J lost 1 base, with 9 bases between them. The CDR3 runs 14 residues. CDR3 amino acids: CASSFGGRNTEAFF. For the CDR3, the DNA is TGTGCCAGCAGCTTTGGGGGGCGGAACACTGAAGCTTTCTTT.

This rearrangement joins TRBV19 to TRBJ1-2; no clear D gene. CDR1 is LNHDA and CDR2 is SQIVND in the germline V gene (reference sequence). The CDR3 runs 15 residues. V was cut by 0 bases and J by 5 bases, with 13 bases left in between. CDR3 region: CASSIDFQAPYGYTF. The DNA for the CDR3 is TGTGCCAGTAGTATAGATTTCCAGGCTCCGTATGGCTACACCTTC.

This clonotype was counted at least ten times. The chain employs TRBV20-1 and TRBJ1-5, with 7 positions matching TRBD1. The CDR3 extends over 14 amino acids. Losses at the gene ends were 2 bases for V and 6 bases for J; bases not matched to a gene: 7. The germline V gene has CDR1 DFQATT and CDR2 SNEGSKA (reference sequence). CDR3 nucleotide sequence: TGCAGTGCTAGAATAGGGTGGGACAGTCAGCCCCAGCATTTT. Its protein is CSARIGWDSQPQHF.

This clonotype is medium-sized in the sample. The J gene is TRBJ2-5, the V gene TRBV29-1; the match to TRBD2 covers 8 bases. The V and J ends lost 4 bases and 5 bases, in that order; junction bases with no gene match: 9. Germline V lookup: CDR1 SQVTM, CDR2 ANQGSEA. The CDR3 runs to 14 residues. CDR3 sequence: CSVGTGSGGETQYF. DNA for the CDR3: TGCAGCGTTGGAACAGGGTCGGGGGGGGAGACCCAGTACTTC.